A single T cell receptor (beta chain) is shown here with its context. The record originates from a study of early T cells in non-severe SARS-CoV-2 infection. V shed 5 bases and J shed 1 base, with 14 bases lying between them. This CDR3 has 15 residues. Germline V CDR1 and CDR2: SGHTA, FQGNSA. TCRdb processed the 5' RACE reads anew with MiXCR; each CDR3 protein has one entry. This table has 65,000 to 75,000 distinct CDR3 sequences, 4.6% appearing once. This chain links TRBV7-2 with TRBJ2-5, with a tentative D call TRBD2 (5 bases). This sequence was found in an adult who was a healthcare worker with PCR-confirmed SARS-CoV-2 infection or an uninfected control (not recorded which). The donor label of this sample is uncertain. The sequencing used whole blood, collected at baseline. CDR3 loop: CASSPGLSIQETQYF. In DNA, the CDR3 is TGTGCCAGCAGCCCTGGACTGTCAATCCAAGAGACCCAGTACTTC. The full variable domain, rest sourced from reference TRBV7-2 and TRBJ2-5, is GAGVSQSPSNKVTEKGKDVELRCDPISGHTALYWYRQSLGQGLEFLIYFQGNSAPDKSGLPSDRFSAERTGGSVSTLTIQRTQQEDSAVYLCASSPGLSIQETQYFGPGTRLLVL.